This T cell receptor beta chain was sequenced during a study of cytomegalovirus exposure and HLA in healthy donors. Whole-study results and caveats: Rare sequences made up most TCRs, while some public TCRs were found in many donors.

This PCR relied on a set of 60 Vbeta primers and 13 Jbeta primers. The protocol was immunoSEQ multiplex PCR, while the TCRdb copy is restricted to in-frame clones and leaves out a portion. Counted here are approximately 290,000 clones, roughly 80% occurring once; the ten biggest clones make up about 0.28%. This clone was detected only a few times. Antigen specificity is unknown. Per the germline V gene, CDR1 is MDHEN and CDR2 is SYDVKM. The CDR3 contains 19 residues. V shed 9 bases, J shed 4 bases, and the junction held 26 bases outside the gene matches. V gene TRBV28 combines with J gene TRBJ2-5, with 7 bases aligning to TRBD1. The receptor comes from a girl aged 2 to 10 in good health and CMV-seronegative. The sample comprised PBMCs. This chain's CDR3 is CASRTNGVRLRQGAETQYF. The CDR3 DNA reads TGTGCCAGTAGGACGAACGGTGTCCGCTTACGACAGGGCGCAGAGACCCAGTACTTC.